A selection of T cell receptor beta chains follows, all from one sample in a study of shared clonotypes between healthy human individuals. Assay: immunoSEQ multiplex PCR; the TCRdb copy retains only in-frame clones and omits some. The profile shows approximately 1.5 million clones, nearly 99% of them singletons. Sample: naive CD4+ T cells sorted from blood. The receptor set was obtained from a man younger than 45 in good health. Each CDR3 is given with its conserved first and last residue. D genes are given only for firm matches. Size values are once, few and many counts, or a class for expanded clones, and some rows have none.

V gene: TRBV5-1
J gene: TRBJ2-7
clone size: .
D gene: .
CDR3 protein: CASSLTGPGWQYF
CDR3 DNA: TGCGCCAGCAGCCTGACGGGCCCGGGATGGCAGTACTTC

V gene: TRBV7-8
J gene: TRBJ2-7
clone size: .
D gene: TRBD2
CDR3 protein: CASSSWTSGSTRHREQYF
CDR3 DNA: TGTGCCAGCAGCTCTTGGACTAGCGGGAGTACTCGTCACCGAGAGCAGTACTTC

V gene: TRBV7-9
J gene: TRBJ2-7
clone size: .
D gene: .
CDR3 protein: CASSSGQPYEQYF
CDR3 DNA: TGTGCCAGCAGCTCCGGACAGCCCTACGAGCAGTACTTC

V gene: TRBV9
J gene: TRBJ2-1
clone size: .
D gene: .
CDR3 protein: CASSVALAGGYNEQFF
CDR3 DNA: TGTGCCAGCAGCGTAGCACTAGCCGGGGGCTACAATGAGCAGTTCTTC

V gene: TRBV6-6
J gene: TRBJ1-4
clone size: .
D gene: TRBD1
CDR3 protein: CASSYETGVNEKLFF
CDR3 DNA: TGTGCCAGCAGTTATGAGACAGGGGTTAATGAAAAACTGTTTTTT

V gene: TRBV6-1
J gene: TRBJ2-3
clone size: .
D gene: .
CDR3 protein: CASSEMTDTQYF
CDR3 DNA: TGTGCCAGCAGTGAAATGACCGATACGCAGTATTTT

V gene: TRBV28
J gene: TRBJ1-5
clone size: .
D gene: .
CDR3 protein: CASNPAGANQPQHF
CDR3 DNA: TGTGCCAGCAACCCCGCAGGGGCCAATCAGCCCCAGCATTTT

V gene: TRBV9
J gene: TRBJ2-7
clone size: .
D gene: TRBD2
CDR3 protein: CASSVAPLAGGEQYF
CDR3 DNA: TGTGCCAGCAGCGTAGCTCCCCTAGCGGGAGGGGAGCAGTACTTC

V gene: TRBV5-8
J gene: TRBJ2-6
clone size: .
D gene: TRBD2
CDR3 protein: CASRGLALFSGANVLTF
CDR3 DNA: TGTGCCAGCAGAGGACTAGCGCTCTTCTCTGGGGCCAACGTCCTGACTTTC

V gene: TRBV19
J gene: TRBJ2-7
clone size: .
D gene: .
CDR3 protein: CASSIGGYEQYF
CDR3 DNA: TGTGCCAGTAGTATCGGGGGCTACGAGCAGTACTTC

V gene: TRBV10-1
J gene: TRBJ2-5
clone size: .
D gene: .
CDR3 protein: CASSGSRRAQETQYF
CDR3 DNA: TGCGCCAGCAGTGGGTCGAGGAGGGCTCAAGAGACCCAGTACTTC

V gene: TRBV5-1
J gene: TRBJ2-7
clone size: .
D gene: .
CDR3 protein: CASSFQAYEQYF
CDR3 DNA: TGCGCCAGCAGCTTCCAAGCCTACGAGCAGTACTTC

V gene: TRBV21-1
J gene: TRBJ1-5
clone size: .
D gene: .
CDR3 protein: CASSCRDSSEGNQPQHF
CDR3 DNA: TGTGCCAGCAGCTGCCGGGACAGCTCTGAGGGGAATCAGCCCCAGCATTTT

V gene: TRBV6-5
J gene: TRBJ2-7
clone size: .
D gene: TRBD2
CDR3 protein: CASSYGDYLSYEQYF
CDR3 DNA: TGTGCCAGCAGTTACGGGGACTACCTATCCTACGAGCAGTACTTC

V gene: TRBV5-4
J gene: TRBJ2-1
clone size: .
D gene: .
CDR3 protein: CASSLSHRYNEQFF
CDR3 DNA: TGTGCCAGCAGCTTGTCTCACAGGTACAATGAGCAGTTCTTC

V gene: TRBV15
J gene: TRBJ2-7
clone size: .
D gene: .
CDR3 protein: CATSRTQGGEQYF
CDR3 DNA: TGTGCCACCAGCAGGACACAGGGTGGCGAGCAGTACTTC

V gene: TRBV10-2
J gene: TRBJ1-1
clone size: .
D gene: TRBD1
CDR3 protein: CASNPRSPQGPNTEAFF
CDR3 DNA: TGCGCCAGCAACCCTAGATCCCCACAGGGGCCTAACACTGAAGCTTTCTTT

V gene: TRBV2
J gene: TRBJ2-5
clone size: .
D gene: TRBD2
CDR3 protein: CASRRERGLETQYF
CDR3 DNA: TGTGCCAGCAGGAGGGAGCGGGGTCTGGAGACCCAGTACTTC

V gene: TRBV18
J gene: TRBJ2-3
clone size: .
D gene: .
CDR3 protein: CASSPTQRTSTDTQYF
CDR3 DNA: TGTGCCAGCTCACCAACCCAACGGACTAGCACAGATACGCAGTATTTT

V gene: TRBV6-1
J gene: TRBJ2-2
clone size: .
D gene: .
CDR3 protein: CASSEPSWAGELFF
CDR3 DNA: TGTGCCAGCAGTGAACCTAGTTGGGCCGGGGAGCTGTTTTTT

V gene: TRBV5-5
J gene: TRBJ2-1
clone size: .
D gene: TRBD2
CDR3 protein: CASSLLAGGSYNEQFF
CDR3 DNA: TGTGCCAGCAGCTTGTTAGCGGGAGGCTCCTACAATGAGCAGTTCTTC

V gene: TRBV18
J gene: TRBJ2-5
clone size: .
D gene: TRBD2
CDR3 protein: CASSPGGLAGGETQYF
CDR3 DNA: TGTGCCAGCTCACCCGGTGGACTAGCGGGGGGAGAGACCCAGTACTTC

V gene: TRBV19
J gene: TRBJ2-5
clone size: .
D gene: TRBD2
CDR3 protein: CASSTGTSAQETQYF
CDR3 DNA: TGTGCCAGTAGTACCGGGACTAGCGCACAAGAGACCCAGTACTTC

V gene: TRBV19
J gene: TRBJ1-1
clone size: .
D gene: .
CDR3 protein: CASSTGLNTEAFF
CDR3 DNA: TGTGCCAGTAGTACTGGTTTGAACACTGAAGCTTTCTTT

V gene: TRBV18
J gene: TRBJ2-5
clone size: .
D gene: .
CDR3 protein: CASSEGPETQYF
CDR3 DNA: TGTGCCAGCTCAGAGGGGCCGGAGACCCAGTACTTC

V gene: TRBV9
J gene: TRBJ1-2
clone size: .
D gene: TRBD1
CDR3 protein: CASSVVSGTGANNYGYTF
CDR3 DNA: TGTGCCAGCAGCGTAGTTTCCGGGACAGGGGCGAATAACTATGGCTACACCTTC

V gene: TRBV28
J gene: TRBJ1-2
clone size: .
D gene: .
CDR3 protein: CASSASDYGYTF
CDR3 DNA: TGTGCCAGCAGTGCCTCGGACTACGGCTACACCTTC

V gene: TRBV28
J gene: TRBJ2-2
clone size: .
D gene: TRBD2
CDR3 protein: CASSLYGTSGRGELFF
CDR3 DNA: TGTGCCAGCAGTTTATATGGGACTAGCGGGAGAGGGGAGCTGTTTTTT

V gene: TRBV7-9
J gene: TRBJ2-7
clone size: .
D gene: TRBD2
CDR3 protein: CASSLGLAGGTYEQYF
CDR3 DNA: TGTGCCAGCAGCTTAGGACTAGCGGGAGGAACCTACGAGCAGTACTTC

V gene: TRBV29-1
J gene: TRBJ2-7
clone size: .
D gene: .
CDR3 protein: CSVADSSYEQYF
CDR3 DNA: TGCAGCGTTGCGGACAGCTCCTACGAGCAGTACTTC

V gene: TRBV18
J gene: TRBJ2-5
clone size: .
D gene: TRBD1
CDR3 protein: CASSPVGQPFGETQYF
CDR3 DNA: TGTGCCAGCTCACCTGTGGGACAGCCTTTCGGGGAGACCCAGTACTTC

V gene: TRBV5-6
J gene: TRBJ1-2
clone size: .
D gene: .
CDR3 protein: CASSLTDYLRGGYTF
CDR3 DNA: TGTGCCAGCAGCTTGACGGACTACTTAAGGGGTGGCTACACCTTC

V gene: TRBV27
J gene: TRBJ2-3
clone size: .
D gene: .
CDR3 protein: CASSFGGFGSDTQYF
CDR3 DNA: TGTGCCAGCAGTTTCGGAGGGTTCGGATCAGATACGCAGTATTTT

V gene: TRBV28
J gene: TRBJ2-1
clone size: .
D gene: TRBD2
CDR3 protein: CASSTRTSGSSYNEQFF
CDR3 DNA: TGTGCCAGCAGTACCCGGACTAGCGGGAGTTCCTACAATGAGCAGTTCTTC

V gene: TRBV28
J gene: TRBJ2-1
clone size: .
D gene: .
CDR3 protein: CASSFSSGGRQFF
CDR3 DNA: TGTGCCAGCAGTTTCTCTTCAGGGGGGCGGCAGTTCTTC

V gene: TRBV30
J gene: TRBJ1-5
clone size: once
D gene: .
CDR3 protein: CAWSVGGNQPQHF
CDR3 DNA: TGTGCCTGGAGTGTAGGAGGCAATCAGCCCCAGCATTTT

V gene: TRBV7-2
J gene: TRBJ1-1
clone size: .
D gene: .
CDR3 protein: CASSLDGLVGNTEAFF
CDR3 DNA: TGTGCCAGCAGCTTAGATGGGCTCGTGGGGAACACTGAAGCTTTCTTT

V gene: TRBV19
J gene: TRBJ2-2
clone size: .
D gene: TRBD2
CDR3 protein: CASIVSGRDTGELFF
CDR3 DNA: TGTGCCAGTATTGTTAGCGGGAGGGACACCGGGGAGCTGTTTTTT

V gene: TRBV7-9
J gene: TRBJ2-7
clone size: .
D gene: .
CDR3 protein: CASSLSVLAPYEQYF
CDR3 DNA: TGTGCCAGCAGCTTGTCAGTGCTCGCCCCTTACGAGCAGTACTTC

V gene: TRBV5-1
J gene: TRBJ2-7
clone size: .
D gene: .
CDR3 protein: CASSLVGLYEQYF
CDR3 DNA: TGCGCCAGCAGCTTGGTGGGACTTTACGAGCAGTACTTC

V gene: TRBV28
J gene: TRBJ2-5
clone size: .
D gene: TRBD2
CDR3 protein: CASRRLAEETQYF
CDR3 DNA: TGTGCCAGCAGACGGCTAGCGGAAGAGACCCAGTACTTC

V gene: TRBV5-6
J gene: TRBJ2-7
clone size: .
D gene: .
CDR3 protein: CASSHRDILLRYEQYF
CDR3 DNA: TGTGCCAGCAGCCACCGGGACATTCTCCTTAGGTACGAGCAGTACTTC

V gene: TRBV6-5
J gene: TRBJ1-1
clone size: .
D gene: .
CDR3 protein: CASSYRQGVGAFF
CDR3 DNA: TGTGCCAGCAGTTACAGACAAGGCGTGGGAGCTTTCTTT

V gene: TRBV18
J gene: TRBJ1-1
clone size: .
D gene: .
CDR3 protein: CASSPVPREAFF
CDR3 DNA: TGTGCCAGCTCACCGGTCCCACGAGAAGCTTTCTTT

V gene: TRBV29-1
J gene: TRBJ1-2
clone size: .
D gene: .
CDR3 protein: CSVEEGVWGYTF
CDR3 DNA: TGCAGCGTTGAGGAGGGTGTTTGGGGCTACACCTTC

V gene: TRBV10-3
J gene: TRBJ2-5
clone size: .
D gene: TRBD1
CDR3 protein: CAIREGQGVSETQYF
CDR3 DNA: TGTGCCATCAGGGAAGGACAGGGAGTGTCAGAGACCCAGTACTTC

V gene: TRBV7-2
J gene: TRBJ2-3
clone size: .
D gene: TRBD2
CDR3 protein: CASSLYGGGTDTQYF
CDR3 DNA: TGTGCCAGCAGCTTATATGGGGGAGGGACAGATACGCAGTATTTT

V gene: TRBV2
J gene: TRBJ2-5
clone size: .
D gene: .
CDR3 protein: CASSSELLQETQYF
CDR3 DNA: TGTGCCAGCAGTTCCGAGCTGTTGCAAGAGACCCAGTACTTC

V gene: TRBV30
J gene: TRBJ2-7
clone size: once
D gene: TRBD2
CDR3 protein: CAWSVLAGAKYEQYF
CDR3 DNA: TGTGCCTGGAGTGTACTGGCGGGAGCGAAATACGAGCAGTACTTC

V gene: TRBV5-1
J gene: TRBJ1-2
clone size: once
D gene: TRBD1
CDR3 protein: CASSLGDRDFYGYTF
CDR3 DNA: TGCGCCAGCAGCTTGGGGGACAGGGACTTTTATGGCTACACCTTC

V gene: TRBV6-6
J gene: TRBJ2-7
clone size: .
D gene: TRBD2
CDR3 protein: CASSYLAGTAYEQYF
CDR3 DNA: TGTGCCAGCAGTTACCTAGCGGGAACAGCCTACGAGCAGTACTTC

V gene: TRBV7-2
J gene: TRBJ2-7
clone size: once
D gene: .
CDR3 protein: CASSLRGLTNSYEQYF
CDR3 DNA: TGTGCCAGCAGCTTACGCGGATTAACAAATTCCTACGAGCAGTACTTC

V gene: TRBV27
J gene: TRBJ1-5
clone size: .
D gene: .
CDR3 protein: CASSSRQISLGGQPQHF
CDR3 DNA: TGTGCCAGCAGTTCGCGACAGATCTCGCTTGGGGGGCAGCCCCAGCATTTT

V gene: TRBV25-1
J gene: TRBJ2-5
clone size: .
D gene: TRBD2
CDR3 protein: CASSVFLGLEETQYF
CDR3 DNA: TGTGCCAGCAGTGTGTTCCTTGGACTAGAAGAGACCCAGTACTTC

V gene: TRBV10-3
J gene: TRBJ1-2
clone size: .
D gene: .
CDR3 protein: CAISESDYGYTF
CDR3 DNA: TGTGCCATCAGTGAGTCCGACTATGGCTACACCTTC

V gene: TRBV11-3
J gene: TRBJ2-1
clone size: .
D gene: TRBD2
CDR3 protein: CASSLNGRGYNEQFF
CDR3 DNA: TGTGCCAGCAGCTTAAACGGGAGGGGCTACAATGAGCAGTTCTTC

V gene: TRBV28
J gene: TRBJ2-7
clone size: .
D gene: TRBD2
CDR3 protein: CASSFYASGSEQYF
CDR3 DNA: TGTGCCAGCAGTTTTTATGCTAGCGGGAGCGAGCAGTACTTC

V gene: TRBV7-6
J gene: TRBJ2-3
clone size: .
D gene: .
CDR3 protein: CASSFPGADTQYF
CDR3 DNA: TGTGCCAGCAGCTTTCCAGGGGCAGATACGCAGTATTTT